Reported below is one T cell receptor (beta chain). Its antigen remains unknown. This specimen belongs to a study of cytomegalovirus exposure and HLA in healthy donors. The study's findings and limits: TCR beta chains associated with HLA were, in a later analysis, more clonally expanded than equally common others. Later analysis demonstrated an association between a missense DCLRE1C variant and TCR beta V- and J-gene trimming.

When sampled, the donors appeared nominally healthy, though they likely had unrecorded immune exposures. Vbeta (60) and Jbeta (13) primers were used in the PCR. Only in-frame clones appear in the TCRdb table, and some are missing; sequencing was by immunoSEQ multiplex PCR. In the table there are about 90,000 clones, around 84% of which are singletons. Germline V lookup: CDR1 SGDLS, CDR2 YYNGEE. The V gene end was trimmed by 0 bases and the J gene end by 5 bases; junction bases not matched to a gene: 6. The CDR3 totals 15 residues. The chain employs TRBV9 and TRBJ2-5, with 8 positions matching TRBD2. Sequences were obtained from PBMCs. The sequence was collected from a woman aged 40 to 50 in good health and CMV-seropositive. The CDR3 nucleotides read TGTGCCAGCAGCGTAGGTCCAGCGGGAGATGAGACCCAGTACTTC. It translates to CASSVGPAGDETQYF.